This T cell receptor beta chain stems from a study of blood T cell repertoires in COVID-19 (TCRdb year 2020). About the study as a whole: The collaborator samples originated in the United States, Italy and Spain and spanned the acute and convalescent phases of COVID-19. The prospective study material was composed of cDNA or gDNA derived from T cells, B-cell-depleted T cells, or PBMCs. The dataset comprised deeply sampled blood TCRbeta repertoires from subjects exposed to, actively infected with, or recovered from COVID-19. The repertoires were made available in a free public database intended to serve as a resource for research on the immune response to SARS-CoV-2. Samples came from the ongoing ImmuneRACE study (first 160 participants) plus 1,254 subjects from 6 global collaborators. The sample metadata nearly always contained a de-identified subject ID, COVID-19 status, age in years and sex. Where HLA class I and class II types were available, the types were taken from metadata supplied by the sample provider, not from assay-based typing.

In the case of this clone: Its antigen remains unidentified. Base qualities are missing; no much larger clone stands one base away.

Broader findings and caveats from the paper: The amount of clinical and demographic metadata varied by source and participant and was provided uncurated.

TCRbeta CDR3 regions were amplified from genomic DNA using the immunoSEQ Assay, a bias-controlled multiplex PCR. The original methods were these. Within the assay, amplification of reference gene primers was used to estimate how many nucleated cells each sample contained. To quantify the absolute abundance of each unique TCRbeta CDR3 rearrangement, sequence reads were collapsed and filtered. Productive Simpson clonality was computed per sample as the square root of Simpson's diversity index over productive rearrangements. TCRdb took over this immuneACCESS table, retaining in-frame rearrangements with V and J assigned. Such tables are incomplete; in checked studies, under half of the missing clones stem from an unresolved V gene, and the remainder is unexplained. V and J calls and clone size are as listed in that table; D and trimming were resolved from the DNA. This sample comprises around 100,000 clones, about 85% of them detected only once. Clones ranked in the top ten supply 2% to 2.5% of the sample.

V is reduced by 4 bases and J by 3 bases, leaving a spacing of 16 bases between them. For CDR1 and CDR2, the germline V gene (reference sequence) lists LNHDA and SQIVND. Counted from cysteine to phenylalanine, this CDR3 has 15 amino acids. The read is trimmed to its CDR3 DNA, 45 bases read in frame from base 1. The collaborating institutions used their own protocols to collect whole blood in K2EDTA tubes. Collaborator samples were shipped for TCRbeta analysis as frozen whole blood, isolated PBMCs, or DNA extracted from either sample type. The sequencing input was peripheral blood. This receptor was identified in a human donor in a cohort sampled during active COVID-19. Here the chain combines TRBV19 and TRBJ2-7, with a tentative D gene TRBD2 over 6 matching bases. In nucleotide form, the sequence is TGTGCCAGTAGTAGCATCACCGGGACTGTCTACGAGCAGTACTTC. Its translation is CASSSITGTVYEQYF. Reference TRBV19 and TRBJ2-7 proteins supply the regions before and after the CDR3; the full variable domain is: DGGITQSPKYLFRKEGQNVTLSCEQNLNHDAMYWYRQDPGQGLRLIYYSQIVNDFQKGDIAEGYSVSREKKESFPLTVTSAQKNPTAFYLCASSSITGTVYEQYFGPGTRLTVT.